This T cell receptor beta chain was captured by sequencing in a study of beta chain features in type 1 diabetes. The isolated RNA, all of it, was reverse transcribed, so expressed TCRB transcripts were what got sequenced. Here immunoSEQ multiplex PCR was the method, and the copy in TCRdb shows in-frame clones only, minus some. The table records about 140,000 clones, more than 9% of them present only once. A sort by CD45RO/CCR7/CD25/CD127/CD95/CD27 yielded CD4+ naive, central memory, regulatory and stem cell-like memory cells. Trimming removed 3 bases from V and 5 bases from J, with 10 bases in between. The length of the CDR3 is 13 residues. CDR1 and CDR2 from the germline V gene are SGHTA and FQGTGA.

The sample consisted of naive CD4+ T cells from blood. The chain recombines TRBV7-3 with TRBJ1-2, with D possibly being TRBD1 (5 bases). The sequence was obtained from a man aged 18-30 years in good health. The CDR3 sequence is CASSFVQGYGYTF. The CDR3 DNA sequence: TGTGCCAGCAGCTTTGTGCAGGGATATGGCTACACCTTC.